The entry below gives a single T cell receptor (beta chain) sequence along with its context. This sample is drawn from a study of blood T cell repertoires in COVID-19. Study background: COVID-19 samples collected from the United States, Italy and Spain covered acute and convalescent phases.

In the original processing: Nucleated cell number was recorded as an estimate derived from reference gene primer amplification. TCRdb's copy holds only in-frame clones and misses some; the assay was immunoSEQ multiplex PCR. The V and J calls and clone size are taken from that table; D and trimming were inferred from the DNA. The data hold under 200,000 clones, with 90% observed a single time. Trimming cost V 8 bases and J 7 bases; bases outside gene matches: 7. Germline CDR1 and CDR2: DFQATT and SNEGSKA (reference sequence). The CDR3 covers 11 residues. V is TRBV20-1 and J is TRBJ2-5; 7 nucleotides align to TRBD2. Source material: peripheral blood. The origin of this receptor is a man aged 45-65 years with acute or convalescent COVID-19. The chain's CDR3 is CSYGLVRTQYF. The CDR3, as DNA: TGCAGTTACGGACTAGTCAGGACCCAGTACTTC.